A single sample gave rise to the 4 T cell receptor beta chains below, sequenced in a study of vaccination and CD4 T cells after COVID-19. Their target antigens are unknown. Treatment of the sample: roughly ten-day PBMC culture with coronavirus spike peptide pools or control peptides (ViraFEST assay). The Oncomine TCR Beta short-read assay was what sequenced the DNA obtained from cultured CD4+ T cells. Via MiXCR, TCRdb re-called the PCR reads, giving one row per CDR3 protein. The sample includes around 19,000 distinct CDR3 sequences, 35% to 50% seen only once; the top ten take 14%. Sequencing was carried out using CD4+ T cells from blood, cultured in vitro. These TCRs come from a human donor who had recovered from COVID-19.

This chain connects TRBV5-1 to TRBJ2-3, with 9 bases aligning to TRBD2. Trimming took 7 bases from V and 4 from J; bases not matched to a gene: 7. This CDR3 has 14 residues. Germline CDR1 reads SGHRS; CDR2 reads YFSETQ. CDR3 region: CASGWGLASDTQYF. The CDR3 DNA is TGCGCCAGCGGATGGGGACTAGCATCAGATACGCAGTATTTT. Together with reference TRBV5-1 and TRBJ2-3, the CDR3 gives the full variable domain: KAGVTQTPRYLIKTRGQQVTLSCSPISGHRSVSWYQQTPGQGLQFLFEYFSETQRNKGNFPGRFSGRQFSNSRSEMNVSTLELGDSALYLCASGWGLASDTQYFGPGTRLTVL.

V is TRBV29-1 and J is TRBJ1-1, with D unclear. Germline V gene lookup returns CDR1 SQVTM and CDR2 ANQGSEA. V lost 4 bases, J lost 0 bases, and 9 bases lay in between. The CDR3 extends over 13 amino acids. Here the CDR3 DNA reads TGCAGCGTTGTGACCTTGATGAACACTGAAGCTTTCTTT. Translated: CSVVTLMNTEAFF.

The chain is built from TRBV6-1 and TRBJ1-1, with a possible D match to TRBD1 (5 bases). CDR3 length equals 14 residues. Trimming cost V 4 bases and J 0 bases, with 9 bases left between them. Per germline, CDR1 MNHNS and CDR2 SASEGT. DNA for the CDR3: TGTGCCAGCAGTGTCCTCAGGGTGAACACTGAAGCTTTCTTT. It is translated as CASSVLRVNTEAFF.

The V and J genes are TRBV10-3 and TRBJ2-7; D possibly corresponds to TRBD2 (5 bases). This CDR3 is 14 amino acids long. V gave up 4 bases and J gave up 4 bases, with 14 bases separating them. Germline CDR1 ENHRY, CDR2 SYGVKD. The CDR3 DNA is TGTGCCATCAGTGCCCCGGGGTCGAGATACGAGCAGTACTTC. The encoded protein is CAISAPGSRYEQYF.